These 30 T cell receptor beta chains were sequenced from one sample in a study of shared clonotypes between healthy human individuals. Some clones are missing from TCRdb's copy, which holds only in-frame ones; the method was immunoSEQ multiplex PCR. The sample yields about 2.3 million clones, about 92% seen once. The specimen sequenced was naive CD4+ T cells from PBMCs. Subset of the sample: CD45RA+ positively selected. These receptor sequences come from a man younger than 35 in good health. Some clones in this sample may be carry-over from other donors' samples.

In this sample, this clone turned up once. The chain carries TRBV29-1 and TRBJ2-1; 7 nucleotides match TRBD2. From germline, CDR1 is SQVTM and CDR2 ANQGSEA. The CDR3 spans 13 residues. This CDR3 is CGGERGSYNEQFF. In DNA, the CDR3 is TGCGGCGGGGAGCGGGGCTCCTACAATGAGCAGTTCTTC.

The chain couples TRBV7-9 to TRBJ2-7; TRBD1 agrees at 9 bases. This CDR3 spans 15 amino acids. With V trimmed by 1 base and J by 9 bases, 10 bases remained unmatched. Germline V lookup: CDR1 SEHNR, CDR2 FQNEAQ (reference sequence). The CDR3 coding sequence is TGTGCCAGCAGCTTAGACGGGACAGGGTCACCCCCGCAGTACTTC. This codes for CASSLDGTGSPPQYF.

J is TRBJ1-5 and V is TRBV6-6, with 9 bases aligning to TRBD1. The CDR3 loop spans 16 amino acids. J was trimmed by 7 bases and V by 5 bases; bases with no gene match: 12. Germline lookup yields CDR1 MNHNY and CDR2 SVGAGI (reference sequence). The CDR3 loop reads CASSPGTGRILQPQHF. The CDR3 DNA follows: TGTGCCAGCAGTCCAGGGACAGGGAGGATCTTGCAGCCCCAGCATTTT.

This sequence joins TRBV29-1 and TRBJ1-1, with D maybe TRBD1 (5 bases). Trimming left V 5 bases short and J 6 bases short, with 10 bases between. Germline V gene sequence: CDR1 SQVTM, CDR2 ANQGSEA. The CDR3 totals 11 residues. Written as DNA, the CDR3 is TGCAGCGTTCGGGGGACGTCTGAAGCTTTCTTT. It codes for CSVRGTSEAFF.

This clone was counted once. In the same sample, other DNA sequences code for this CDR3. The chain carries TRBV5-4 and TRBJ2-1, with 12 positions matching TRBD2. Germline V gene sequence: CDR1 SGHNT, CDR2 YYREEE (reference sequence). The CDR3 totals 15 residues. V lost 4 bases to trimming and J lost 4 bases; unmatched junction nucleotides: 3. The CDR3 loop is CASSPTSGGYNEQFF. CDR3 coding DNA: TGTGCCAGCAGCCCGACTAGCGGGGGATACAATGAGCAGTTCTTC.

The chain combines TRBV18 with TRBJ1-2; D uncertain. V was trimmed by 4 bases and J by 4 bases, leaving 13 bases between them. CDR1 is KGHSH, CDR2 LQKENI, per germline. The CDR3 has 14 residues. The CDR3 nucleotides read TGTGCCAGCTCACGGGTCCCGGACGTCTATGGCTACACCTTC. Its translation: CASSRVPDVYGYTF.

V usage is TRBV5-1 and J usage is TRBJ2-1, with D possibly being TRBD1 or TRBD2 (7 bases each). The germline CDR1 and CDR2 sequences are SGHRS and YFSETQ. The germline V and J ends were trimmed by 7 bases and 8 bases, with 22 bases remaining between them. The CDR3 extends over 15 amino acids. The CDR3 DNA reads TGCGCCAGCCTTAACAGACAGGGAGGGATCGATGAGCAGTTCTTC. Its translation: CASLNRQGGIDEQFF.

J is TRBJ2-2 and V is TRBV13; D is possibly TRBD1 or TRBD2 (5 bases each). The V gene's germline CDR1 is PRHDT and CDR2 FYEKMQ (reference sequence). The CDR3 extends over 16 amino acids. V lost 5 bases and J 1 base, leaving 14 bases between the germline ends. Written as DNA, the CDR3 is TGTGCCAGCAGCCCCCCCGGGACGAGGAACACCGGGGAGCTGTTTTTT. Amino acids: CASSPPGTRNTGELFF.

This clone was detected once. The genes are TRBV30 and TRBJ2-4; D remains unclear. Looked up from germline, CDR1 is GTSNPN and CDR2 is SVGIG (reference sequence). The CDR3 is 13 residues long. Deletions cut 7 bases from V and 6 bases from J, with 16 bases between. In DNA form, the CDR3 reads TGTGCCTTTCAGGATTCGCCGGGAAACATTCAGTACTTC. Its translation: CAFQDSPGNIQYF.

As regards this clone: Other DNA sequences of this sample code for an identical CDR3. The rearrangement joins TRBV30 to TRBJ2-1, with 11 bases lining up with TRBD2. This CDR3 has 15 amino acids. Germline-derived CDR1 and CDR2 are GTSNPN and SVGIG (reference sequence). The V and J ends lost 2 bases and 7 bases, in that order; junction bases with no gene match: 7. For the CDR3, the DNA is TGTGCCTGGAGTTTAGGTCTAGCGGGAGGAAATGAGCAGTTCTTC. Translated: CAWSLGLAGGNEQFF.

This sequence joins TRBV5-5 and TRBJ2-5; TRBD2 agrees at 11 bases. The CDR3 contains 16 residues. V trimming: 4 bases; J trimming: 5 bases; junction bases outside the gene matches: 10. Germline CDR1 and CDR2: SGHKS and YYEKEE (reference sequence). The CDR3 DNA is TGTGCCAGCAGCCTGGATGGACTAGCGGGCCTCGAGACCCAGTACTTC. This gives the protein CASSLDGLAGLETQYF.

This rearrangement joins TRBV6-1 to TRBJ2-1; 7 bases are a match to TRBD2. J gave up 3 bases and V 7 bases, and 6 bases lay outside the gene matches. The CDR3 runs 14 residues. The germline CDR1 and CDR2 sequences are MNHNS and SASEGT. CDR3 sequence (DNA): TGTGCCAGCAACCCCCTAGCGGACTACAATGAGCAGTTCTTC. This gives the protein CASNPLADYNEQFF.

This chain uses TRBV30 with TRBJ2-1, with D possibly being TRBD1 or TRBD2 (5 bases each). Germline CDR1 GTSNPN, CDR2 SVGIG (reference sequence). The length of the CDR3 is 12 residues. Between the trimmed V and J ends, which lost 0 bases and 15 bases, there was a span of 15 bases. CDR3 sequence reads: CAWSVGVGEVFF. CDR3 DNA sequence: TGTGCCTGGAGTGTGGGGGTGGGAGAGGTGTTCTTC.

The chain carries TRBV6-4 and TRBJ1-4, with a weak D call TRBD1 (5 bases). The germline V and J ends were trimmed by 7 bases and 7 bases, with 31 bases remaining between them. The CDR3 is 19 residues long. Germline CDR1 MRHNA, CDR2 SNTAGT. The CDR3 loop reads CASKRTFPQGSLCAEKLFF. CDR3 bases: TGTGCCAGCAAACGCACCTTCCCGCAGGGAAGTTTGTGTGCTGAAAAACTGTTTTTT.

The chain links TRBV6-5 to TRBJ2-1; D is undetermined. The CDR3 extends over 14 amino acids. The germline V gene has CDR1 MNHEY and CDR2 SVGAGI. V lost 2 bases, J lost 6 bases, and 11 bases lay in between. Here the CDR3 reads CASSYRRSVNEQFF. The CDR3 region has the DNA TGTGCCAGCAGTTACAGACGTTCCGTCAATGAGCAGTTCTTC.

This chain uses TRBV15 with TRBJ1-5; D is unresolved. The CDR3 loop spans 13 amino acids. CDR1 and CDR2 from the germline V gene are LNHNV and YYDKDF (reference sequence). The V end lost 0 bases, the J end lost 6 bases, and 6 bases lay between the germline ends. The CDR3 reads CATSRDRVQPQHF. The CDR3 DNA sequence: TGTGCCACCAGCAGAGATAGGGTTCAGCCCCAGCATTTT.

The chain recombines TRBV5-1 with TRBJ2-3, with TRBD2 identical over 10 bases. The junction had 5 bases not matched to a gene; V was cut back by 4 bases and J by 0 bases. Germline-derived CDR1 and CDR2 are SGHRS and YFSETQ. CDR3 length equals 16 residues. CDR3 residues: CASSLGTSVSTDTQYF. The DNA for the CDR3 is TGCGCCAGCAGCCTCGGGACTAGCGTGAGCACAGATACGCAGTATTTT.

The chain couples TRBV5-8 to TRBJ2-7; TRBD1 agrees at 9 bases. CDR3 length equals 14 residues. Germline assignment: CDR1 SGHTS and CDR2 YDEGEE. V trimming: 5 bases; J trimming: 2 bases; junction bases outside the gene matches: 5. CDR3 region: CASSSRQGAYEQYF. DNA of the CDR3: TGTGCCAGCAGTTCGCGACAGGGGGCCTACGAGCAGTACTTC.

The V call is TRBV19, the J call TRBJ1-4; weak D call: TRBD1 (5 bases). Germline values: CDR1 LNHDA, CDR2 SQIVND (reference sequence). The CDR3 runs to 15 residues. V lost 5 bases and J 6 bases, leaving 16 bases between the germline ends. The CDR3: CASSPTDRGYEKLFF. As DNA, the CDR3 is TGTGCCAGTAGTCCTACGGACCGGGGGTATGAAAAACTGTTTTTT.

This chain joins TRBV7-2 and TRBJ2-7; D call uncertain. The V and J ends lost 5 bases and 0 bases respectively, with 14 bases between them. Germline CDR1 reads SGHTA; CDR2 reads FQGNSA. This CDR3 is built from 15 residues. The CDR3 loop is CASSPTPGTSYEQYF. In nucleotides, the CDR3 is TGTGCCAGCAGCCCAACCCCCGGCACCTCCTACGAGCAGTACTTC.

CDR3 loop: CASSSFEFEQFF. For the CDR3, the DNA is TGTGCCAGCTCCTCTTTTGAGTTTGAGCAGTTCTTC. The chain links TRBV27 to TRBJ2-1; D unresolved. CDR3 length equals 12 residues. V was shortened by 8 bases and J by 9 bases, with 14 bases between the two germline ends. CDR1 and CDR2 from the germline V gene are MNHEY and SMNVEV (reference sequence).

The chain employs TRBV5-1 and TRBJ2-2; D is possibly TRBD2 (6 bases). Trimming removed 5 bases from V and 0 bases from J, with 11 bases in between. The CDR3 covers 15 residues. CDR1 and CDR2 (germline): SGHRS, YFSETQ. Here the CDR3 DNA reads TGCGCCAGCAGTTGGGACTCTGCGAACACCGGGGAGCTGTTTTTT. Amino acids: CASSWDSANTGELFF.

In the case of this clone: The same CDR3 is also encoded by other DNA sequences in this sample. The chain couples TRBV5-4 to TRBJ2-7; 8 bases fit TRBD1. V dropped 0 bases and J dropped 0; count of bases not matched to a gene: 2. Germline V gene lookup returns CDR1 SGHNT and CDR2 YYREEE (reference sequence). This CDR3 is built from 15 residues. The CDR3 spells CASSLGTGSSYEQYF. The DNA of the CDR3 is TGTGCCAGCAGCTTGGGGACAGGGAGCTCCTACGAGCAGTACTTC.

This clone was recorded once. The chain combines TRBV18 with TRBJ1-1; D is unclear. This CDR3 has 18 amino acids. In germline, CDR1 is KGHSH, CDR2 LQKENI. V dropped 2 bases and J dropped 0 bases, with 19 bases sitting between them. The CDR3 bases are TGTGCCAGCTCACCAACGATGGGGTCGAGAGAGATGAACACTGAAGCTTTCTTT. This codes for CASSPTMGSREMNTEAFF.

The J gene is TRBJ1-2, the V gene TRBV11-3; 7 positions agree with TRBD1. The V gene end was trimmed by 5 bases and the J gene end by 4 bases; junction bases not matched to a gene: 22. This CDR3 has 19 residues. Germline CDR1 and CDR2: SGHNT and YENEEA. The chain's CDR3 is CASSPRHSGTEDLAYGYTF. As DNA, the CDR3 is TGTGCCAGCAGCCCTAGACACTCCGGGACAGAAGATTTAGCCTATGGCTACACCTTC.

This chain uses TRBV5-1 with TRBJ2-7; D gene unclear. Germline CDR1 SGHRS, CDR2 YFSETQ. V shed 2 bases and J shed 3 bases, with 15 bases lying between them. This CDR3 contains 15 residues. CDR3 sequence: CASSFGGQNRYEQYF. The CDR3 DNA sequence: TGCGCCAGCAGCTTCGGTGGTCAGAACCGCTACGAGCAGTACTTC.

This rearrangement joins TRBV5-1 to TRBJ1-3; the D is unclear. The CDR3 sequence is 16 residues long. V gave up 1 base and J gave up 0 bases, with 11 bases separating them. Germline CDR1 SGHRS, CDR2 YFSETQ. The CDR3 loop reads CASSLTIRSSGNTIYF. In nucleotides, the CDR3 is TGCGCCAGCAGCTTGACGATACGGAGCTCTGGAAACACCATATATTTT.

This sequence joins TRBV5-1 and TRBJ2-5, with D possibly matching TRBD2 (6 bases). CDR3 length: 14 amino acids. CDR1 SGHRS and CDR2 YFSETQ come from the germline V gene. Trimming stripped 4 bases from V and 0 bases from J, with 10 bases between. CDR3 bases: TGCGCCAGCAGCAAGGGCGGGGACCAAGAGACCCAGTACTTC. This gives the protein CASSKGGDQETQYF.

The rearrangement joins TRBV27 to TRBJ2-2; 8 bases align to TRBD1. Germline V gene sequence: CDR1 MNHEY, CDR2 SMNVEV (reference sequence). V gave up 6 bases and J gave up 4 bases; unmatched junction bases: 10. This CDR3 has 16 amino acids. The CDR3 region has the DNA TGTGCCAGCAGCCCCTTAGGACAGGGCTCCACCGGGGAGCTGTTTTTT. As protein: CASSPLGQGSTGELFF.

J is TRBJ2-7 and V is TRBV18, with TRBD1 matching over 9 bases. The CDR3 runs to 15 residues. J lost 6 bases, V lost 2 bases, and 8 bases had no gene match. CDR1 is KGHSH and CDR2 is LQKENI in the germline V gene. As DNA, the CDR3 is TGTGCCAGCTCACCATTCCGGGACAGGGTTATCGAGCAGTACTTC. It yields the protein CASSPFRDRVIEQYF.